This paragraph reports one T cell receptor (beta chain). The record originates from a study of CD8+ T cells in alopecia areata. V lost 1 base and J lost 4; bases outside the gene matches: 2. The CDR3 is 14 amino acids. Looked up from germline, CDR1 is SGHDN and CDR2 is FVKESK. Sequencing used cDNA as its template, made by extracting RNA and reverse transcribing it. Assay used: immunoSEQ multiplex PCR; TCRdb lists only in-frame clones, some missing. In the table there are roughly 76,000 clones, around 30% of which are singletons. Indicated treatment: oral pan-JAK inhibitor, 5-10 mg twice daily. Peripheral blood and lesional scalp punch biopsies came from alopecia areata patients.

The TCR originated in a human donor with alopecia areata. Source: CD8+ T cells sorted from blood, taken at week 4, from a patient treated with tofacitinib. The chain employs TRBV14 and TRBJ2-3; TRBD2 matches 7 bases. DNA for the CDR3: TGTGCCAGCAGCCAAGTGGGGGGGGCAGATACGCAGTATTTT. Its protein product is CASSQVGGADTQYF.